The 5 T cell receptor beta chains reported below all come from one sample, sequenced in a study of T cell changes during pregnancy in multiple sclerosis. Measured with immunoSEQ multiplex PCR; TCRdb has only the in-frame clones, and not every one. The sample lists 80,000 to 130,000 clones, around nine tenths occurring once. The sequencing here drew on peripheral blood, taken in the second trimester of pregnancy. These receptors were collected from a female donor with multiple sclerosis, enrolled in a pregnancy study.

The V call is TRBV28, the J call TRBJ1-5, with unresolved D. Germline assignment: CDR1 MDHEN and CDR2 SYDVKM. Trimming pared 7 bases from V and 4 bases from J, leaving 11 bases between. CDR3 size: 13 residues. The CDR3 reads CASIMSGNQPQHF. CDR3 in DNA: TGTGCCAGCATAATGTCGGGGAATCAGCCCCAGCATTTT. The whole variable domain, filled in from reference TRBV28 and TRBJ1-5, reads DVKVTQSSRYLVKRTGEKVFLECVQDMDHENMFWYRQDPGLGLRLIYFSYDVKMKEKGDIPEGYSVSREKKERFSLILESASTNQTSMYLCASIMSGNQPQHFGDGTRLSIL.

The chain recombines TRBV19 with TRBJ1-6; TRBD1 agrees at 7 bases. V lost 2 bases to trimming and J lost 5 bases; unmatched junction nucleotides: 3. CDR1 and CDR2 (germline): LNHDA, SQIVND (reference sequence). The CDR3 has 15 residues. The CDR3 loop is CASSIRDRDNSPLHF. The CDR3 DNA is TGTGCCAGTAGTATACGGGACAGAGATAATTCACCCCTCCACTTT.

The chain has TRBV5-6 and TRBJ2-3, with 11 bases that match TRBD2. This CDR3 region has 15 residues. The germline gives CDR1 SGHDT, CDR2 YYEEEE. V shed 4 bases and J 6 bases; nucleotides not matched to a gene: 7. CDR3 sequence reads: CASSQTSGARDTQYF. CDR3 in DNA: TGTGCCAGCAGCCAGACTAGCGGGGCCCGGGATACGCAGTATTTT.

Only one count was recorded for this clone. The chain couples TRBV5-1 to TRBJ2-7; tentatively, D is TRBD2 (6 bases). This CDR3 has 14 residues. In germline, CDR1 is SGHRS, CDR2 YFSETQ. V was clipped by 0 bases and J by 2 bases, with 9 bases between them. The CDR3 DNA reads TGCGCCAGCAGCTTGGAAGGGACTCCCTACGAGCAGTACTTC. It codes for CASSLEGTPYEQYF.

This rearrangement joins TRBV5-4 to TRBJ1-1; 7 bases map to TRBD1. The CDR3 runs to 13 residues. V was pared by 4 bases and J by 5 bases, with 5 bases of the junction left unmatched. Germline V CDR1 and CDR2: SGHNT, YYREEE (reference sequence). CDR3: CASSLGGRTEAFF. DNA of the CDR3: TGTGCCAGCAGCCTAGGGGGCCGGACTGAAGCTTTCTTT. The full variable domain, rest sourced from reference TRBV5-4 and TRBJ1-1, is ETGVTQSPTHLIKTRGQQVTLRCSSQSGHNTVSWYQQALGQGPQFIFQYYREEENGRGNFPPRFSGLQFPNYSSELNVNALELDDSALYLCASSLGGRTEAFFGQGTRLTVV.